The rows below give T cell receptor beta chains drawn from one sample of a study of blood T cell repertoires in COVID-19. Sequenced by immunoSEQ multiplex PCR; TCRdb stores in-frame clones only, minus some. The profile shows 60,000 to 75,000 clones, just over 85% of them singletons. Input material: peripheral blood. The receptors were sampled from an elderly woman with active COVID-19. Both conserved end residues are part of each CDR3. Each record gives: V gene, J gene, CDR3 protein.

TRBV3-1/TRBV3-2	TRBJ2-3	CASSQTSDSSTDTQYF
TRBV15	TRBJ1-4	CATSRDKSATNEKLFF
TRBV29-1	TRBJ2-1	CSVDTAGGFGNEQFF
TRBV2	TRBJ2-4	CASSGTRGLNIQYF
TRBV5-6	TRBJ1-2	CASSSLGGSNYGYTF
TRBV28	TRBJ1-2	CASSALTGERDGYTF
TRBV7-2	TRBJ2-7	CASSSRLAGASSYEQYF
TRBV10-3	TRBJ2-7	CAIRESGEDTYEQYF
TRBV18	TRBJ1-5	CASSQSGLSNQPQHF
TRBV30	TRBJ2-7	CAWSRLAGTLGSYEQYF
TRBV7-9	TRBJ2-3	CASRNNRGPGTDTQYF
TRBV7-7	TRBJ2-1	CASSVAPPGVNEQFF
TRBV2	TRBJ2-5	CASRPFTGGGETSGGSPETQYF
TRBV5-5	TRBJ1-5	CASSSRRGGDPQPQHF
TRBV9	TRBJ2-5	CASSPLAGGSETQYF
TRBV28	TRBJ1-4	CASSAGTVNEKLFF
TRBV19	TRBJ1-5	CASSIKQGSSQPQHF
TRBV18	TRBJ1-3	CASSPGTDSGNTIYF
TRBV7-3	TRBJ2-5	CASSPTSGEGETQYF
TRBV7-8	TRBJ2-2	CASSQPGQGRNTGELFF
TRBV7-2	TRBJ2-1	CASSLGAILTEQFF
TRBV7-3	TRBJ2-3	CASSSSGVATDTQYF
TRBV5-4	TRBJ2-3	CASSNQGTTDTQYF
TRBV5-1	TRBJ2-1	CASSPGGRGGVANEQFF
TRBV19	TRBJ2-3	CASTLLAGALTDTQYF
TRBV7-2	TRBJ2-3	CASSLKPSGVPTDTQYF
TRBV2	TRBJ1-4	CASSEGARKLFF
TRBV19	TRBJ2-3	CASSTRIAGGPTDTQYF
TRBV4-2	TRBJ2-7	CASSQIALFSYEQYF
TRBV6-6	TRBJ2-7	CATEDRTGEYEQYF
TRBV6-4	TRBJ2-2	CASSLNPLAGNTGELFF
TRBV27	TRBJ2-3	CASSSGTGRTDTQYF
TRBV3-1/TRBV3-2	TRBJ2-1	CASSQEHSGGAYEQFF
TRBV5-1	TRBJ1-1	CASSPGHRNTEAFF
TRBV11-1	TRBJ2-2	CASQLPNTGELFF
TRBV7-8	TRBJ2-3	CASRFGGGGTDTQYF
TRBV29-1	TRBJ1-1	CSVGGTEAFF
TRBV11-3	TRBJ2-5	CASSGEGETQYF
TRBV19	TRBJ1-5	CASRDSRGKPQHF
TRBV30	TRBJ2-4	CAPRRAPSGGVKNIQYF
TRBV3-1/TRBV3-2	TRBJ2-3	CASSPRWGGATDTQYF